The rows below give T cell receptor beta chains drawn from one sample of a study of blood T cells in healthy people across ages. TCRdb analysed the 5' RACE reads with MiXCR anew, one entry per CDR3 protein. The sample contains approximately 1.5 million distinct CDR3 sequences, approximately 32% of which appear only once. The sequencing input was blood. Receptor source: a woman aged 25-40 years in good health. Each CDR3 is given with its conserved first and last residue. Each record gives: CDR3 protein, CDR3 DNA, clone size, V gene, J gene, D gene. A D gene is named only where the DNA matches it firmly. Clone size is not always given. Where it is, it says once, few, many or a class for expanded clones.

CDR3 protein: CASSLELAGVEQFF; CDR3 DNA: TGTGCCAGCAGCTTAGAACTAGCGGGAGTTGAGCAGTTCTTC; clone size: -; V gene: TRBV7-2; J gene: TRBJ2-1; D gene: TRBD2
CDR3 protein: CASGDRGDTGELFF; CDR3 DNA: TGTGCCAGCGGGGACAGGGGGGACACCGGGGAGCTGTTTTTT; clone size: -; V gene: TRBV2; J gene: TRBJ2-2; D gene: TRBD1
CDR3 protein: CSAWTSGVTYNEQFF; CDR3 DNA: TGCAGTGCTTGGACTAGCGGGGTGACCTACAATGAGCAGTTCTTC; clone size: -; V gene: TRBV20-1; J gene: TRBJ2-1; D gene: TRBD2
CDR3 protein: CASGLSRGTYTGELFF; CDR3 DNA: TGTGCTAGTGGTTTGTCTCGGGGGACCTACACCGGGGAGCTGTTTTTT; clone size: -; V gene: TRBV12-5; J gene: TRBJ2-2; D gene: -
CDR3 protein: CATSKSILAGGQSEQFF; CDR3 DNA: TGTGCCACCAGCAAATCCATCCTAGCGGGGGGGCAAAGTGAGCAGTTCTTC; clone size: few; V gene: TRBV15; J gene: TRBJ2-1; D gene: TRBD2
CDR3 protein: CASARGQGYTF; CDR3 DNA: TGTGCCAGCGCCCGGGGGCAGGGCTACACCTTC; clone size: many; V gene: TRBV27; J gene: TRBJ1-2; D gene: -
CDR3 protein: CAISGQTSQETQYF; CDR3 DNA: TGTGCCATCAGTGGGCAGACCAGCCAAGAGACCCAGTACTTC; clone size: many; V gene: TRBV10-3; J gene: TRBJ2-5; D gene: -
CDR3 protein: CASSEAGGLIYEQYF; CDR3 DNA: TGTGCCAGCAGTGAAGCGGGGGGGTTAATCTACGAGCAGTACTTC; clone size: few; V gene: TRBV6-1; J gene: TRBJ2-7; D gene: TRBD2
CDR3 protein: CATSRIRGPSGYTF; CDR3 DNA: TGTGCCACCAGCAGAATTAGGGGTCCATCCGGCTACACCTTC; clone size: few; V gene: TRBV15; J gene: TRBJ1-2; D gene: -
CDR3 protein: CASSSGTSYDEQYF; CDR3 DNA: TGTGCCAGCAGCTCGGGGACTAGCTACGACGAGCAGTACTTC; clone size: -; V gene: TRBV7-3; J gene: TRBJ2-7; D gene: TRBD2
CDR3 protein: CSAPIRGGTEAFF; CDR3 DNA: TGCAGTGCTCCGATCAGGGGCGGCACTGAAGCTTTCTTT; clone size: few; V gene: TRBV20-1; J gene: TRBJ1-1; D gene: -